This record concerns one T cell receptor (beta chain) sequence. Germline V lookup: CDR1 SEHNR, CDR2 FQNEAQ (reference sequence). Losses at the gene ends were 1 base for V and 2 bases for J; bases not matched to a gene: 1. The CDR3 runs 14 residues. Under the authors' procedure: ImmunoSEQ output held junction-only sequences without quality scores, so filtering differed. Generated by immunoSEQ multiplex PCR, the TCRdb table keeps only in-frame clones and is missing some. V and J calls and clone size follow that table, whereas D and trimming were derived from the DNA. The table lists nearly 500,000 clones, 76% of them singletons. The data were taken from a study of shared clonotypes between healthy human individuals.

Sequenced input: PBMCs. The receptor was isolated from a middle-aged woman in good health. Some clones in this sample may be carry-over from other donors' samples. The gene calls are TRBV7-9 and TRBJ2-7; TRBD2 matches 8 bases. The CDR3: CASSLGTSPYEQYF. The CDR3 region has the DNA TGTGCCAGCAGCTTAGGGACTAGCCCCTACGAGCAGTACTTC.